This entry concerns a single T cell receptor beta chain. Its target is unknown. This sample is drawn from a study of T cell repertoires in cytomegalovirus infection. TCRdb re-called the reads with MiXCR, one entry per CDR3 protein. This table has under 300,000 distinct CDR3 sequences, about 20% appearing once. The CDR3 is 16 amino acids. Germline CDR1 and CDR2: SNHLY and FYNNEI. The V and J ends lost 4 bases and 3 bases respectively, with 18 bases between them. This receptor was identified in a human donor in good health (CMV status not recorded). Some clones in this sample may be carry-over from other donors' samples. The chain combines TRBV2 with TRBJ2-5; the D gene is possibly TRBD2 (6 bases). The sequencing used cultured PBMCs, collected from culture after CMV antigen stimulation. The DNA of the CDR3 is TGTGCCAGCAGTGTGGGACTTATCGGTGAGGAAGAGACCCAGTACTTC. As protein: CASSVGLIGEEETQYF.